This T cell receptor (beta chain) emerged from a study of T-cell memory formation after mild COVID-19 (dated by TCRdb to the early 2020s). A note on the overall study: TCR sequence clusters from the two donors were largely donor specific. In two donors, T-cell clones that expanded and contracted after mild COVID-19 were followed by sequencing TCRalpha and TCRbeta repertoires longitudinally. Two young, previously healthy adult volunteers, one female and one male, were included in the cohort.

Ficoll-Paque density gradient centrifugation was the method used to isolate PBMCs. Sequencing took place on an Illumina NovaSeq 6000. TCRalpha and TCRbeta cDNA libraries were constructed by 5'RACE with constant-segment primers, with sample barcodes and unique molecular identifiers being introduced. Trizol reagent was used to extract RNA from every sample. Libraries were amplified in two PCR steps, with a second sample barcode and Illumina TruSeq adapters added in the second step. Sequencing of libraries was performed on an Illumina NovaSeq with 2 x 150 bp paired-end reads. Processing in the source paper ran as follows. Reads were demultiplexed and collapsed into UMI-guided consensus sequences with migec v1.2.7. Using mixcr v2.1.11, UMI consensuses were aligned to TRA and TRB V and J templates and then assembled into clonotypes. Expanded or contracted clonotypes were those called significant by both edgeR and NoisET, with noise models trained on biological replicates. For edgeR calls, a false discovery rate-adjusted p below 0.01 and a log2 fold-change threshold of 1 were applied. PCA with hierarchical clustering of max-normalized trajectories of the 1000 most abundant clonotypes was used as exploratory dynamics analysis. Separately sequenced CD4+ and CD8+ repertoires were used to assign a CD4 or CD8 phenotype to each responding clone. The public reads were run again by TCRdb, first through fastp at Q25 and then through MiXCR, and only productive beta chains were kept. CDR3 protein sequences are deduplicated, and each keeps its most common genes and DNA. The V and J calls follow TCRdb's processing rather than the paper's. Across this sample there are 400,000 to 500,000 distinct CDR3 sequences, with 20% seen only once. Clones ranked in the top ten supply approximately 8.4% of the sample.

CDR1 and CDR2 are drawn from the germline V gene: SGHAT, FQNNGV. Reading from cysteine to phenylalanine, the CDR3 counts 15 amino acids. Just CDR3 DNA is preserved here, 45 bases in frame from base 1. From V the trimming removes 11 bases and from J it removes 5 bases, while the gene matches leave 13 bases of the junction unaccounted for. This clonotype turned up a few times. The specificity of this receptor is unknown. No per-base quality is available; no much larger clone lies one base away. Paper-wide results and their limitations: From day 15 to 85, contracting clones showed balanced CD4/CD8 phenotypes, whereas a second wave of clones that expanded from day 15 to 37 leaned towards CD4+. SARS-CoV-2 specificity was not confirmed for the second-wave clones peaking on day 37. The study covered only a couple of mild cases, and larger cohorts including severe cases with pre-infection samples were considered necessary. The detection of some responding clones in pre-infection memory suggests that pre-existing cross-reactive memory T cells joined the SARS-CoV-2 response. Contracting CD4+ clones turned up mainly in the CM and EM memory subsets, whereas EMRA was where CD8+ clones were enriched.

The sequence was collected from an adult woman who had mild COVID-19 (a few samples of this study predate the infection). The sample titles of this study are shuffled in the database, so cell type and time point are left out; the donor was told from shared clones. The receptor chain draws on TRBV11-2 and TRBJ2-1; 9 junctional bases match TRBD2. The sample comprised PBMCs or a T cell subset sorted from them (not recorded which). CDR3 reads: CASTPGAGGHNEQFF. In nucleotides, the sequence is TGTGCCTCTACCCCAGGGGCGGGAGGGCACAATGAGCAGTTCTTC. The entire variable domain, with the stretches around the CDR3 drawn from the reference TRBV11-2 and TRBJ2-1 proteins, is EAGVAQSPRYKIIEKRQSVAFWCNPISGHATLYWYQQILGQGPKLLIQFQNNGVVDDSQLPKDRFSAERLKGVDSTLKIQPAKLEDSAVYLCASTPGAGGHNEQFFGPGTRLTVL.